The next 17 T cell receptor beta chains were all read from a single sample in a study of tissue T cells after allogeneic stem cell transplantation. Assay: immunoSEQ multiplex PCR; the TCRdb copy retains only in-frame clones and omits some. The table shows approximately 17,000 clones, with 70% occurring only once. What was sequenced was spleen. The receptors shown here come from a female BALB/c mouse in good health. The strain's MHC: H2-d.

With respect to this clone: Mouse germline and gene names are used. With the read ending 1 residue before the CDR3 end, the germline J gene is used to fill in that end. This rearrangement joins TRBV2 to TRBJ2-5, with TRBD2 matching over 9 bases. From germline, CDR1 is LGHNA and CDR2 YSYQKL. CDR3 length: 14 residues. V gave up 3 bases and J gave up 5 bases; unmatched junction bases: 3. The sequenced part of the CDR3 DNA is TGTGCCAGCAGCCAGAACTGGGGGGCAGACACCCAGTAC. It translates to CASSQNWGADTQY. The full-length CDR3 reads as CASSQNWGADTQYF. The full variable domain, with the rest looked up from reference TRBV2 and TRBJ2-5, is DPKIIQKPKYLVAVTGSEKILICEQYLGHNAMYWYRQSAKKPLEFMFSYSYQKLMDNQTASSRFQPQSSKKNHLDLQITALKPDDSATYFCASSQNWGADTQYFGPGTRLLVL.

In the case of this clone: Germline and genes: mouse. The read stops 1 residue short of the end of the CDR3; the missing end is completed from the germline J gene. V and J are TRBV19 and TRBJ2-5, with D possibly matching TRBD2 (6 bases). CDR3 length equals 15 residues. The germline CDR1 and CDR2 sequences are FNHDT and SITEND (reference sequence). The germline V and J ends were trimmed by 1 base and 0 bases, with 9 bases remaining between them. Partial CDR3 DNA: TGTGCCAGCAGTATAAACTGGGCAAACCAAGACACCCAGTAC. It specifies CASSINWANQDTQY. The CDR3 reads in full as CASSINWANQDTQYF.

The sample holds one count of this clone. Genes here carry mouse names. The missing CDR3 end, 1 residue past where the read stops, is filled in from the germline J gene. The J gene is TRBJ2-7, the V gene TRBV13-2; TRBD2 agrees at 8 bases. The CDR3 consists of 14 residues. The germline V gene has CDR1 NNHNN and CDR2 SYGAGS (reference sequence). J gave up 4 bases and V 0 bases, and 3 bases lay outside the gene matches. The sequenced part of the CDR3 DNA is TGTGCCAGCGGTGATGGATGGGGGGGATATGAACAGTAC. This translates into CASGDGWGGYEQY. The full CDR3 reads CASGDGWGGYEQYF.

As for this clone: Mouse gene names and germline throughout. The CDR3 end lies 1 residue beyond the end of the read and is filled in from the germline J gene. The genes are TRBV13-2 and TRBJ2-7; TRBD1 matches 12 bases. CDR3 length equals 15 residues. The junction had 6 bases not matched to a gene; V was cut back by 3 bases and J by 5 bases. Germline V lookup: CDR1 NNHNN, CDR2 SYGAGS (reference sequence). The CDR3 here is CASGAPGQGADEQYF. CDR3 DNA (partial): TGTGCCAGCGGTGCCCCGGGACAGGGGGCGGATGAACAGTAC.

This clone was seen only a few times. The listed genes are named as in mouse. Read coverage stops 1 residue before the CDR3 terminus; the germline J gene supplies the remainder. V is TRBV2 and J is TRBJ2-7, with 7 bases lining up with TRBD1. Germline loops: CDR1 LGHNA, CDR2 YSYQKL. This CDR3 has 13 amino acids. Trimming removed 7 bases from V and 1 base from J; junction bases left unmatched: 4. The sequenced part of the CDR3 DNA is TGTGCCAGCAAACCGGGACAGTCCTATGAACAGTAC. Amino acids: CASKPGQSYEQY. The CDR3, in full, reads CASKPGQSYEQYF.

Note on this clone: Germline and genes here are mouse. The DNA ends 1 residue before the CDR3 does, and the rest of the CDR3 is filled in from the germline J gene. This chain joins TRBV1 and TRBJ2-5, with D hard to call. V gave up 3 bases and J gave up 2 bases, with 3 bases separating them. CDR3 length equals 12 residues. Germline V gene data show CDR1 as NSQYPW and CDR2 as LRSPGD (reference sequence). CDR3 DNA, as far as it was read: TGCACCTGCAGTGCGACCCAAGACACCCAGTAC. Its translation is CTCSATQDTQY. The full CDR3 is CTCSATQDTQYF.

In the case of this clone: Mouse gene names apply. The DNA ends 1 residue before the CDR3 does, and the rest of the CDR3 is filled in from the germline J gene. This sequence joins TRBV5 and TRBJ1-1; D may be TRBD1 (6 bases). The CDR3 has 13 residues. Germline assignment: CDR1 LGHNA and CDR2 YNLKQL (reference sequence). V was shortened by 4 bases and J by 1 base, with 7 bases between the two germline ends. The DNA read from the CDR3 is TGTGCCAGCAGCCCCAGGGGAAACACAGAAGTCTTC. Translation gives CASSPRGNTEVF. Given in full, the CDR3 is CASSPRGNTEVFF.

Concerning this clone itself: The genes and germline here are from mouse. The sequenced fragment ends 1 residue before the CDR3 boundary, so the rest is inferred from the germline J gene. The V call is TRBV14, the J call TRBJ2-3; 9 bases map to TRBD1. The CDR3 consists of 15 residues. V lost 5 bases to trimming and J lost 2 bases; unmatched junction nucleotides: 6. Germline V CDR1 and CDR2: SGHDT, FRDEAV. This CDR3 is CASRGTGRDAETLYF. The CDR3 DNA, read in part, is TGTGCCAGCAGAGGGACAGGGCGGGATGCAGAAACGCTGTAT.

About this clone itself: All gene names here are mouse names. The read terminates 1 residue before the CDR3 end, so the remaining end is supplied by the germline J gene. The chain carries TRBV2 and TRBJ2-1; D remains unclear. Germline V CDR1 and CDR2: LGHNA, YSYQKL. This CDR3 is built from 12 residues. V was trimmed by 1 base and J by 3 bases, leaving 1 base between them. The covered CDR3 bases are TGTGCCAGCAGCCAAGGCTATGCTGAGCAGTTC. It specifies CASSQGYAEQF. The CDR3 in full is CASSQGYAEQFF.

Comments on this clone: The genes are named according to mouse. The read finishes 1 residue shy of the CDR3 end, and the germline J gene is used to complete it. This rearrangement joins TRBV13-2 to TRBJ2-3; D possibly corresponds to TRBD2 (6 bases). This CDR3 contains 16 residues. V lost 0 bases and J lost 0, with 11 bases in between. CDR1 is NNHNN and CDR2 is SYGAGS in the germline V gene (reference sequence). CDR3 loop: CASGDAGGSSAETLYF. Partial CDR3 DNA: TGTGCCAGCGGTGATGCCGGGGGGTCTAGTGCAGAAACGCTGTAT.

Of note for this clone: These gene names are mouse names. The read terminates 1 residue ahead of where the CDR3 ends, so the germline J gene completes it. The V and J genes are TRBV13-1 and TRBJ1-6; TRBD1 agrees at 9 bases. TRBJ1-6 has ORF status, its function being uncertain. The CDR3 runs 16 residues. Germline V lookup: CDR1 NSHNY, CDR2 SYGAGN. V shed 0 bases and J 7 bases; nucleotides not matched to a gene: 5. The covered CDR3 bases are TGTGCCAGCAGTGATGCGGGGACAGGGAGGAATTCGCCCCTCTAC. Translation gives CASSDAGTGRNSPLY. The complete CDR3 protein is CASSDAGTGRNSPLYF.

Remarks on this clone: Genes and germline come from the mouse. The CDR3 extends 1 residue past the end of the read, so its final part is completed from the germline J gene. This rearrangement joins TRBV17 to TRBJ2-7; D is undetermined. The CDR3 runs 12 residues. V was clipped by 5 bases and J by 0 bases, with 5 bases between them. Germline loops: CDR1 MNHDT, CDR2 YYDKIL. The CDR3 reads CASSGSSYEQYF. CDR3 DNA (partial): TGTGCTAGCAGTGGGAGCTCCTATGAACAGTAC.

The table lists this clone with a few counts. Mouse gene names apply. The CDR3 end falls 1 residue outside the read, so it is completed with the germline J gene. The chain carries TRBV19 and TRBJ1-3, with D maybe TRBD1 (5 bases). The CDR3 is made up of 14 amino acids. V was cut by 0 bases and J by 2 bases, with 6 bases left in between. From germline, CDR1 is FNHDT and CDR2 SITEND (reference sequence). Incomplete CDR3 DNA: TGTGCCAGCAGTATAGGGGGGACTGGAAATACGCTCTAT. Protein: CASSIGGTGNTLY. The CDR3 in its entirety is CASSIGGTGNTLYF.

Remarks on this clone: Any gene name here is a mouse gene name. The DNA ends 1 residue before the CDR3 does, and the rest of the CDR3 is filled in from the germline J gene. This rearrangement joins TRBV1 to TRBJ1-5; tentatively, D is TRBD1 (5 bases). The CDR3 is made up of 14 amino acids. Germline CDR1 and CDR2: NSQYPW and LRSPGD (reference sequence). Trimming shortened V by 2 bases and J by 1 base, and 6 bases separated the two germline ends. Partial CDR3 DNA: TGCACCTGCAGTGCAAGGGACAACAACCAGGCTCCGCTT. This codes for CTCSARDNNQAPL. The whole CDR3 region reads CTCSARDNNQAPLF.

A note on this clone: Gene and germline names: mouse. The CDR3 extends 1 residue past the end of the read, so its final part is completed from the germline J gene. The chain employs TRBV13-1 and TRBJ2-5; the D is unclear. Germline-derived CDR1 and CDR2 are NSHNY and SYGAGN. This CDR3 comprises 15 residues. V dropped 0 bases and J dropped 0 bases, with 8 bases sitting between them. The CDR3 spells CASSDARGNQDTQYF. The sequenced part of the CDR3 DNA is TGTGCCAGCAGTGATGCGCGGGGAAACCAAGACACCCAGTAC.

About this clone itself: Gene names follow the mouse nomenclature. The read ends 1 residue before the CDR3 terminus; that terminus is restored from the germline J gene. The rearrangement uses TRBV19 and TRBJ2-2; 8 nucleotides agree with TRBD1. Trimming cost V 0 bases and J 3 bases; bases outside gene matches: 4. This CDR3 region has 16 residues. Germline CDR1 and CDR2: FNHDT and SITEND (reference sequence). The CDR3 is CASSIVGTGDTGQLYF. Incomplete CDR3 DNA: TGTGCCAGCAGTATAGTGGGGACAGGAGACACCGGGCAGCTCTAC.

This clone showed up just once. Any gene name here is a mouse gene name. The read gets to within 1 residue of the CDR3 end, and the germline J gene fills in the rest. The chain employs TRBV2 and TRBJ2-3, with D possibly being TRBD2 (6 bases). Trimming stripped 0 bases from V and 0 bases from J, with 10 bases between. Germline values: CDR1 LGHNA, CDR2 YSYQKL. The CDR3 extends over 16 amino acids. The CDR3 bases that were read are TGTGCCAGCAGCCAAGATGGGTGGGGGAGTGCAGAAACGCTGTAT. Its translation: CASSQDGWGSAETLY. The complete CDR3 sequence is CASSQDGWGSAETLYF.